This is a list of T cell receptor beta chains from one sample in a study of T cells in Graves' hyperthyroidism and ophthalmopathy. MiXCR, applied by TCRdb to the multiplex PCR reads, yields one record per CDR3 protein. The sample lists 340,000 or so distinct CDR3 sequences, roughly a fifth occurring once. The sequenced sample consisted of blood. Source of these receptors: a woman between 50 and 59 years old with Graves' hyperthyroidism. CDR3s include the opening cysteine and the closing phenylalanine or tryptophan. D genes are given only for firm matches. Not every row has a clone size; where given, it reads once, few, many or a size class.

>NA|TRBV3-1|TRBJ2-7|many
TGTGCCAGCAGCCAAGTCGGAAGGGACGAGCAGTACTTC
CASSQVGRDEQYF
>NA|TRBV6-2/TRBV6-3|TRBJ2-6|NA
TGTGCCAGCAGTTACGAGGGCTCTGGGGCCAACGTCCTGACTTTC
CASSYEGSGANVLTF
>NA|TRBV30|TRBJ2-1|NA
TGTGCCTGGAGTGTACGGTACCTTACCGAGCAGTTCTTC
CAWSVRYLTEQFF
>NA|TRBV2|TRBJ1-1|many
TGTGCCAGCAGAGGGGGGGCGATTGCAGCGAACACTGAAGCTTTCTTT
CASRGGAIAANTEAFF
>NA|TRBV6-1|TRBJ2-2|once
TGTGCCAGCCACCGAGGGGGGGCCAGGTCCGGGGAGCTGTTTTTT
CASHRGGARSGELFF
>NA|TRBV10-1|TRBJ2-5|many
TGCGCCAGCAGTGACCAGATAGGAACCCAGTACTTC
CASSDQIGTQYF
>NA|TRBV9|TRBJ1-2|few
TGTGCCAGCAGCACCTCAGGGGAGGGCTACACCTTC
CASSTSGEGYTF
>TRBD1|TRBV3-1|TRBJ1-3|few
TGTGCCAGCAGCCAGGGGACAGGGACAAACACCATATATTTT
CASSQGTGTNTIYF
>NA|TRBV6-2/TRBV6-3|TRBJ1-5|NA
TGTGCCAGCCGGGCAGGGACCGCGATGGAGCCCCAGCATTTT
CASRAGTAMEPQHF
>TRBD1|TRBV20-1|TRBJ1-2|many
TGCAGTGCTAGAGAAGACAGGGGGCATTATGGCTACACCTTC
CSAREDRGHYGYTF
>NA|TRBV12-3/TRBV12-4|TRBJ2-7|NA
TGTGCCAGCAGCCAAGGGGTCTACGAGCGGTACTTC
CASSQGVYERYF
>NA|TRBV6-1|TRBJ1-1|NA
TGTGCCAGCAGTGAAGGGCAGTCGACCACTGAAGCTTTCTTT
CASSEGQSTTEAFF
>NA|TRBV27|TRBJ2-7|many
TGTGCCAGCAGTTCTGCGGGGACCTACGAGCAGTACTTC
CASSSAGTYEQYF
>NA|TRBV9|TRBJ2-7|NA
TGTGCCAGCAGCGTAGGGGGAGGCCCACAGGGATACGAGCAGTACTTC
CASSVGGGPQGYEQYF
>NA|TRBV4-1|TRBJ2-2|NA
TGCGCCGGCAGCCAAGGGGGAGGGGAGCTGTTTTTT
CAGSQGGGELFF
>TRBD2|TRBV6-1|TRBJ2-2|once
TGTGCCAGCAGTGGGGAGACTAGCGGGAGGGCCGAAAGGGAGCTGTTTTTT
CASSGETSGRAERELFF
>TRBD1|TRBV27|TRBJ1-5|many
TGTGCCAGCAGTCCGACAGGGACAGGCCAGCCCCAGCATTTT
CASSPTGTGQPQHF
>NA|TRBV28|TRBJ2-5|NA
TGTGCCACGGGACTGGCCCTAAAGACCCAGTACTTC
CATGLALKTQYF
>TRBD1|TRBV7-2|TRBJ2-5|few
TGTGCCAGCAGCCCGGACAGGGGACGGCAAGAGACCCAGTACTTC
CASSPDRGRQETQYF
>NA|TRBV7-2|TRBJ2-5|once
TGTGCCAGCAGCCCGAGGCGGACCCCTCGGGAGACCCAGTACTTC
CASSPRRTPRETQYF
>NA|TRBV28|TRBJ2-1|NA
TGTGCCAGCAGTGAAGGCGGGATTTTGGGCAATGAGCAGTTCTTC
CASSEGGILGNEQFF
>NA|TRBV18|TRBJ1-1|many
TGTGCCAGCTCGGCGGGACGGAAGAACACTGAAGCTTTCTTT
CASSAGRKNTEAFF